Listed here are 2 T cell receptor beta chains from one sample, sequenced in a study of cytomegalovirus exposure and HLA in healthy donors. The PCR had 60 Vbeta and 13 Jbeta primers. Method: immunoSEQ multiplex PCR; TCRdb's copy keeps in-frame clones and lacks some. The table shows 120,000 or so clones, with approximately 17% occurring only once. Sequencing was done on a sample of PBMCs. These receptors were obtained from a female donor in good health and CMV-seropositive.

This clone was detected a few times. The V call is TRBV30, the J call TRBJ1-3; D unresolved. The CDR3 is made up of 14 amino acids. Germline V gives CDR1 GTSNPN, CDR2 SVGIG (reference sequence). V lost 0 bases, J lost 7 bases, and 13 bases lay in between. CDR3 nucleotides: TGTGCCTGGAGTGTTCGTACAGACACTAACACCATATATTTT. Its protein is CAWSVRTDTNTIYF.

This clone was seen only a few times. The genes are TRBV7-2 and TRBJ2-7; TRBD2 matches at 9 bases. The V gene end was trimmed by 3 bases and the J gene end by 7 bases; junction bases not matched to a gene: 16. CDR1 is SGHTA, CDR2 FQGNSA, per germline. The length of the CDR3 is 17 residues. Written as DNA, the CDR3 is TGTGCCAGCAGCTTCAGAAGTAGCGGGGGCGCATCTGGAGAGCAGTACTTC. Encoded protein: CASSFRSSGGASGEQYF. The full variable domain, in which reference TRBV7-2 and TRBJ2-7 provide the parts outside the CDR3, is GAGVSQSPSNKVTEKGKDVELRCDPISGHTALYWYRQSLGQGLEFLIYFQGNSAPDKSGLPSDRFSAERTGGSVSTLTIQRTQQEDSAVYLCASSFRSSGGASGEQYFGPGTRLTVT.